This TCR beta chain was profiled in a study of blood T cells in healthy people across ages. Whole-study context: Researchers report that template switching captured about one barcoded beta molecule per two T cells. Study-level results: Diversity was estimated from one million T cells, and these estimates were considered underestimates.

Trimming cost V 4 bases and J 5 bases; bases outside gene matches: 8. This CDR3 comprises 17 residues. Per the germline V gene, CDR1 is SGHRS and CDR2 is YFSETQ. It was with a sample-barcoded 5' primer and a J-beta primer mix that a second PCR of roughly 7 to 11 cycles was run. TCRdb passed the 5' RACE reads through MiXCR, listing each CDR3 protein once. The table has 730,000 or so distinct CDR3 sequences, roughly 45% seen once. Comment on this clonotype: The antigen remains undetermined.

The clonotype comes from an older woman in good health. Sequencing was performed on blood. The chain recombines TRBV5-1 with TRBJ2-1; TRBD2 agrees at 14 bases. The CDR3 sequence: CASSPSKTSGRDNEQFF. The CDR3, as DNA: TGCGCCAGCAGCCCCTCTAAGACTAGCGGGAGGGACAATGAGCAGTTCTTC.